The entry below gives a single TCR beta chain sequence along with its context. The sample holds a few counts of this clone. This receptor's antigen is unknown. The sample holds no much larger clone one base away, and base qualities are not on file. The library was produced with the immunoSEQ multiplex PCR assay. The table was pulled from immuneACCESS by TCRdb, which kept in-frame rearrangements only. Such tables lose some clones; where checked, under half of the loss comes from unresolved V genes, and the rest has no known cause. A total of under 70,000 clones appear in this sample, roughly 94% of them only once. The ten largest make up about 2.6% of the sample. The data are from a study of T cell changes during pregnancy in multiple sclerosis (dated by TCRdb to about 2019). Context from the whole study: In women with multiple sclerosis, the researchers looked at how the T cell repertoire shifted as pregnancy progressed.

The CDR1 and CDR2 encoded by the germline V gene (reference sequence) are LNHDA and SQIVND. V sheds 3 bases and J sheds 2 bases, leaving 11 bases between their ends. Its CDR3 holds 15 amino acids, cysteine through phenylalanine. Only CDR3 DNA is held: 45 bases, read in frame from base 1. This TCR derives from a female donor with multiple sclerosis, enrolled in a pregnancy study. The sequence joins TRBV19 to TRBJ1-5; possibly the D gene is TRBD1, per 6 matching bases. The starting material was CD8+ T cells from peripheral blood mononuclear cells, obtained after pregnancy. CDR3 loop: CASSMGGQGNQPQHF. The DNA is TGTGCCAGTAGTATGGGGGGGCAGGGCAATCAGCCCCAGCATTTT.